This TCR beta chain emerged from a study of shared clonotypes between healthy human individuals. On the study more broadly: CD4 naive and memory got three plates each, CD8 naive two, CD8 memory one.

Findings and caveats of the study: When naive CD4 clonotypes were compared across a few donors, 4% to 6.5% were shared. Sampling covered nothing but blood. Tissue TCR repertoires likely differ from those found in blood.

This clone was seen a single time. What it recognizes is unknown. Every immunoSEQ plate was one replicate of a subset's evenly spread DNA. Only in-frame clones appear in the TCRdb table, and some are missing; sequencing was by immunoSEQ multiplex PCR. The table has over 2 million clones, about nine tenths seen once. The sample taken for sequencing was naive CD4+ T cells from PBMCs. Subset meaning: CD45RA+ positively selected. This TCR was sampled from a man younger than 35 in good health. Some clones in this sample may be carry-over from other donors' samples.

The CDR3 nucleotides are TGTGCCATCAGGGGGACAGCCAGCTCCTACGAGCAGTACTTC. Translation: CAIRGTASSYEQYF. The chain is built from TRBV10-3 and TRBJ2-7; 7 bases are a match to TRBD1. Germline V gene sequence: CDR1 ENHRY, CDR2 SYGVKD. Trimming took 6 bases from V and 0 from J; bases not matched to a gene: 5. The CDR3 loop spans 14 amino acids.